Listed below are T cell receptor beta chains from one sample, sequenced in a study of neurological immune-mediated disorders. From the 5' RACE reads, TCRdb called clonotypes with MiXCR, one entry per CDR3 protein. The sample comprises about 99,000 distinct CDR3 sequences, about 10% of which are singletons, and around 3.1% rests with the top ten. Sequenced material: PBMCs. These receptors came from a female donor with HTLV-1-associated myelopathy (HAM/TSP). Each CDR3 is given with its conserved first and last residue. The D gene is left open where the match is weak. Only some rows state a clone size, as once, few, many or a class for expanded clones.

V gene: TRBV27; clone size: many; D gene: NA; CDR3 protein: CASMTSGQPQHF
V gene: TRBV28; clone size: few; D gene: TRBD1; CDR3 protein: CASSFQTGGFENIQYF
V gene: TRBV10-3; clone size: many; D gene: TRBD1; CDR3 protein: CAILRDRNTGELFF
V gene: TRBV30; clone size: NA; D gene: NA; CDR3 protein: CAWSRLPASTDTQYF
V gene: TRBV15; clone size: many; D gene: NA; CDR3 protein: CATSSIQGNEQYF
V gene: TRBV7-8; clone size: many; D gene: NA; CDR3 protein: CASSLALNSVAKNIQYF
V gene: TRBV10-3; clone size: many; D gene: TRBD1; CDR3 protein: CAISPAGGFNEAFF
V gene: TRBV20-1; clone size: NA; D gene: NA; CDR3 protein: CSAALGNEQYF
V gene: TRBV5-1; clone size: many; D gene: NA; CDR3 protein: CASSSGTTEAYEQYF
V gene: TRBV10-2; clone size: many; D gene: TRBD1; CDR3 protein: CASSDTGQAPYEQYF
V gene: TRBV7-2; clone size: few; D gene: NA; CDR3 protein: CASSRAGLHTEAFF
V gene: TRBV27; clone size: NA; D gene: NA; CDR3 protein: CASSFCRKGYTF
V gene: TRBV4-1; clone size: many; D gene: NA; CDR3 protein: CASSQVVKETQYF
V gene: TRBV29-1; clone size: many; D gene: NA; CDR3 protein: CSVELPTAYNEQFF
V gene: TRBV5-1; clone size: once; D gene: NA; CDR3 protein: CANSFSPGVNVDAFF
V gene: TRBV11-2; clone size: many; D gene: NA; CDR3 protein: CASSLGAYGYTF
V gene: TRBV7-9; clone size: many; D gene: NA; CDR3 protein: CASSLQLGSYEQYF
V gene: TRBV15; clone size: many; D gene: NA; CDR3 protein: CATSRAYQGATNEKLFF
V gene: TRBV5-6; clone size: many; D gene: TRBD2; CDR3 protein: CASSLSGGVHNEQFF
V gene: TRBV29-1; clone size: few; D gene: NA; CDR3 protein: CSVETPDSSTYNEQFF
V gene: TRBV3-1; clone size: few; D gene: NA; CDR3 protein: CASSQDPQHDSSYSGNTIYF
V gene: TRBV6-6; clone size: many; D gene: NA; CDR3 protein: CASSYPGTDTQYF
V gene: TRBV6-5; clone size: many; D gene: TRBD1; CDR3 protein: CASSIDRVDGYTF
V gene: TRBV5-1; clone size: many; D gene: NA; CDR3 protein: CASSLDLDGSSYEQYF
V gene: TRBV4-2; clone size: many; D gene: NA; CDR3 protein: CASSQDRAVQAFF
V gene: TRBV12-3/TRBV12-4; clone size: many; D gene: NA; CDR3 protein: CASSRVGFYNEQFF